A few counts support the clone carrying this TCR beta chain. No antigen is known for it. Germline values: CDR1 SGHRS, CDR2 YFSETQ. V was pared by 5 bases and J by 5 bases, with 16 bases between. This CDR3 has 14 residues. Since all of the isolated RNA was reverse transcribed, expressed TCRB transcripts were what got sequenced. Average reads for naive, central memory and regulatory T cell samples were about 3.7 million. The repertoire was sequenced with immunoSEQ multiplex PCR; TCRdb's copy has only in-frame clones and lacks some. The sample carries around 650,000 clones, over 10% recorded once. This sample was taken from a study of beta chain features in type 1 diabetes. Study-wide results and caveats: VDJ junctions sequenced from type 1 diabetes patients showed fewer insertions and more deletions. The study left unresolved whether HLA type influences TCRB rearrangement. In all four CD4+ subsets, TCRB CDR3 length was significantly, moderately reduced in type 1 diabetes.

This receptor was obtained from a man between 25 and 39 years old with type 1 diabetes. The gene calls are TRBV5-1 and TRBJ2-5; TRBD1 or TRBD2 may be the D gene (6 bases each). Sequenced input: naive CD4+ T cells from blood. The CDR3 sequence: CASRPHPGAETQYF. As DNA, the CDR3 is TGCGCCAGCAGGCCTCACCCGGGGGCGGAGACCCAGTACTTC.